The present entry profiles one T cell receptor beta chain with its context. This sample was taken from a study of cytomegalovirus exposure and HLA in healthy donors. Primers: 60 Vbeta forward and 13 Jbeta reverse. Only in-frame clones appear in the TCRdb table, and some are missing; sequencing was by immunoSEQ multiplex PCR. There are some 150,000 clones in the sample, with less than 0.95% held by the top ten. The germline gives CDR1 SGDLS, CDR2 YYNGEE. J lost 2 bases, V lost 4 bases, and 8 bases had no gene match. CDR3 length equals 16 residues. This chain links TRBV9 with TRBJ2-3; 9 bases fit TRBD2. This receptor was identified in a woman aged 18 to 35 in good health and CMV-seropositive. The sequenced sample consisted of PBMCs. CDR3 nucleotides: TGTGCCAGCAGCCCTCCAGCGGGAGGATACACAGATACGCAGTATTTT. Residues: CASSPPAGGYTDTQYF.